This paragraph reports one T cell receptor (beta chain). Its target is not known. Profiled with immunoSEQ multiplex PCR; TCRdb holds only in-frame clones, not every one. The sample holds 65,000 to 75,000 clones, approximately 94% seen once. CDR3 size: 15 residues. Trimming stripped 3 bases from V and 8 bases from J, with 16 bases between. Germline loops: CDR1 SGHTA, CDR2 FQGNSA. The data were taken from a study of cytomegalovirus exposure and HLA in healthy donors. Study-level background: The same platform was used for the 120 validation repertoires and the approximately 670 first-cohort repertoires, a later analysis reported.

Study-level results: Among TCR beta chains, those listed as cytomegalovirus-associated numbered more than 150.

The TCR comes from a woman between 18 and 29 years old in good health and CMV-seropositive. The rearrangement joins TRBV7-2 to TRBJ2-2; tentative D call: TRBD1 (6 bases). The sample was PBMCs. CDR3 nucleotide sequence: TGTGCCAGCAGCTTCCGAGGACAGTTCGCGGGGGAGCTGTTTTTT. It codes for CASSFRGQFAGELFF. The full variable domain, its missing parts supplied by reference TRBV7-2 and TRBJ2-2, is GAGVSQSPSNKVTEKGKDVELRCDPISGHTALYWYRQSLGQGLEFLIYFQGNSAPDKSGLPSDRFSAERTGGSVSTLTIQRTQQEDSAVYLCASSFRGQFAGELFFGEGSRLTVL.